This T cell receptor beta chain emerged from a study of cytomegalovirus exposure and HLA in healthy donors. Healthy people donating bone marrow made up the donors. Both 60 Vbeta primers and 13 Jbeta primers went into the PCR. Libraries were prepared by immunoSEQ multiplex PCR; TCRdb keeps only in-frame clonotypes and omits some of them. The sample has under 200,000 clones, 75% to 80% seen once. As to this clone: Its target is not known.

General study findings and limits: In a later analysis, a genetic analysis reported fewer productive-TCR N-insertions in an Asian-associated ancestry cluster than the cohort average. Segments of the TCR beta V type were, in most cases, productive about 90% or about 30% of the time in an earlier analysis.

The V end lost 0 bases, the J end lost 0 bases, and 11 bases lay between the germline ends. CDR3 size: 16 residues. Germline loops: CDR1 SGHRS, CDR2 YFSETQ. The sequencing sample was made of PBMCs. This TCR came from a man over 45 in good health and CMV-seropositive. The chain uses TRBV5-1 and TRBJ2-3; a weak D match, TRBD2 (5 bases). The CDR3: CASSLDPGVSTDTQYF. The DNA of the CDR3 is TGCGCCAGCAGCTTGGATCCCGGGGTTAGCACAGATACGCAGTATTTT.